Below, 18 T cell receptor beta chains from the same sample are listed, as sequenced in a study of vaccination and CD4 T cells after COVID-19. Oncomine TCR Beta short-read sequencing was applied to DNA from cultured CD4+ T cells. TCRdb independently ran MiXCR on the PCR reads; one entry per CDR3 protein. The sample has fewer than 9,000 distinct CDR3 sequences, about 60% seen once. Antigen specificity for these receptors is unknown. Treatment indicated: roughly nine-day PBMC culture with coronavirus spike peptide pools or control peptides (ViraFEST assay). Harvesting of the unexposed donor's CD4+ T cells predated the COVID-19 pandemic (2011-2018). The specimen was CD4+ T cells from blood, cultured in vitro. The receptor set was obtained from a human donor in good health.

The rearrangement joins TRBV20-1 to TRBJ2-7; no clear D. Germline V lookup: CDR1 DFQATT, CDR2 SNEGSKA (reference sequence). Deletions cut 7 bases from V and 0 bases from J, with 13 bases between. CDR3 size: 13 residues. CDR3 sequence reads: CSVRPPSSYEQYF. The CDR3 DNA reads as TGCAGTGTTCGACCTCCGAGCTCCTACGAGCAGTACTTC.

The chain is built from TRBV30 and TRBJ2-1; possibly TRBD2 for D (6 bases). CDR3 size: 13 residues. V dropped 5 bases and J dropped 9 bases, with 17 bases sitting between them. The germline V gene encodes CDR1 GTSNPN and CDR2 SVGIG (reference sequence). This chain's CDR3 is CAWAQAGRGEQFF. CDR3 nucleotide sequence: TGTGCCTGGGCTCAGGCCGGGCGGGGTGAGCAGTTCTTC.

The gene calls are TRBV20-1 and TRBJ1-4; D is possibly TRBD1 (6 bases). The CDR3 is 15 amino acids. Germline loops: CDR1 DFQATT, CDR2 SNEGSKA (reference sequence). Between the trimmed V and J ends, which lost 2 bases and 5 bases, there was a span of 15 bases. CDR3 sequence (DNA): TGCAGTGCTAGACCCCCGACAGGCAAGAATGAAAAACTGTTTTTT. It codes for CSARPPTGKNEKLFF.

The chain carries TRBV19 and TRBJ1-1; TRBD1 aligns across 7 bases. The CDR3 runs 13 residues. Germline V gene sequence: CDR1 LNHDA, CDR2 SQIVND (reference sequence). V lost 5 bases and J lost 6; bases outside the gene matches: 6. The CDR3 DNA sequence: TGTGCCAGTAGTGTCAACAGGGGTGCTGAAGCTTTCTTT. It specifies CASSVNRGAEAFF.

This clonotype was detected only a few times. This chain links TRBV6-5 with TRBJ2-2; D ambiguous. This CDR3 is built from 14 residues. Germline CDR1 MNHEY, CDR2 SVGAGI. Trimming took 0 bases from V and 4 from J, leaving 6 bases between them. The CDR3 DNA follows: TGTGCCAGCAGTTACTCCCAGATCACCGGGGAGCTGTTTTTT. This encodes CASSYSQITGELFF.

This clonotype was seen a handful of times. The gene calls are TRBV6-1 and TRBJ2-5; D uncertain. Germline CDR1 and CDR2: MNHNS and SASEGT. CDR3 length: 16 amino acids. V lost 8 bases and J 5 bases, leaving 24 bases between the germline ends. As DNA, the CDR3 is TGTGCCAGCGGGAAAAGAGCGACGGGCTTTGGGGAGACCCAGTACTTC. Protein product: CASGKRATGFGETQYF.

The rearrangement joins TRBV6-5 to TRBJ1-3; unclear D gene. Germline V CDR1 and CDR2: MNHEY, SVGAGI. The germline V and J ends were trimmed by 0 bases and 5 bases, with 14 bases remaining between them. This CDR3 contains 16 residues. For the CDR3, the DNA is TGTGCCAGCAGTTACTCGGCCAATCCGTGGCGAAACACCATATATTTT. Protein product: CASSYSANPWRNTIYF.

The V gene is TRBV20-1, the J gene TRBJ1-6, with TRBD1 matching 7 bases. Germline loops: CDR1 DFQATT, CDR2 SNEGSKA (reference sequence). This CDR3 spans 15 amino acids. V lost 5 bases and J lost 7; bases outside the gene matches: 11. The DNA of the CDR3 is TGCAGTGCTGGACAGGCGGGTAGAGGAAATTCACCCCTCCACTTT. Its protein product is CSAGQAGRGNSPLHF.

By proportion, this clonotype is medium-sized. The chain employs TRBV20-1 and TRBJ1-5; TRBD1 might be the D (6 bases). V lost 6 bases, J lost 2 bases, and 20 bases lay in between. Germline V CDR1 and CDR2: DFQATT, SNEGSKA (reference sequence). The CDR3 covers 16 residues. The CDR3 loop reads CSAPQGRGGGNQPQHF. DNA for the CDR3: TGCAGTGCCCCCCAGGGCAGGGGAGGCGGCAATCAGCCCCAGCATTTT.

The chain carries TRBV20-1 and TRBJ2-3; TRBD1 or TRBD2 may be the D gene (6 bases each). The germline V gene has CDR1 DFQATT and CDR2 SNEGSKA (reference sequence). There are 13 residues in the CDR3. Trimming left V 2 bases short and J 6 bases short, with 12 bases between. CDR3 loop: CSARSGARDTQYF. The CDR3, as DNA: TGCAGTGCTAGATCGGGGGCCAGGGATACGCAGTATTTT.

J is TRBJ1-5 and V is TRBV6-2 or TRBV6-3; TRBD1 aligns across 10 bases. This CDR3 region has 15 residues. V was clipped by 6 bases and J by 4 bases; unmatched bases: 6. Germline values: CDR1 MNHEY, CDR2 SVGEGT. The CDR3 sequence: CASRGTGAKNQPQHF. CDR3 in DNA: TGTGCCAGCAGAGGGACAGGGGCGAAAAATCAGCCCCAGCATTTT.

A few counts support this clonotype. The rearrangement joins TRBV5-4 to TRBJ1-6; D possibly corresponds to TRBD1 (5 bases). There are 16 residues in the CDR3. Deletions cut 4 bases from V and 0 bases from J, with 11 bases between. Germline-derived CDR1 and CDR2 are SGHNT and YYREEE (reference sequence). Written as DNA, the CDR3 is TGTGCCAGCAGCCCGATGGGGGGCTCCTATAATTCACCCCTCCACTTT. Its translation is CASSPMGGSYNSPLHF. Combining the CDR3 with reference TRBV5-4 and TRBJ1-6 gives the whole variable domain ETGVTQSPTHLIKTRGQQVTLRCSSQSGHNTVSWYQQALGQGPQFIFQYYREEENGRGNFPPRFSGLQFPNYSSELNVNALELDDSALYLCASSPMGGSYNSPLHFGNGTRLTVT.

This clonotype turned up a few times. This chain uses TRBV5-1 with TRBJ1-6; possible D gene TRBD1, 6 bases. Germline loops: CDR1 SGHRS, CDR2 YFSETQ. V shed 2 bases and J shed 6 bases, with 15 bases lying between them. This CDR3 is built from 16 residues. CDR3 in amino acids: CASSFTSGQLNSPLHF. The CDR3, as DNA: TGCGCCAGCAGCTTTACTTCCGGACAGCTTAATTCACCCCTCCACTTT. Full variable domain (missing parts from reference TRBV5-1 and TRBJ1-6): KAGVTQTPRYLIKTRGQQVTLSCSPISGHRSVSWYQQTPGQGLQFLFEYFSETQRNKGNFPGRFSGRQFSNSRSEMNVSTLELGDSALYLCASSFTSGQLNSPLHFGNGTRLTVT.

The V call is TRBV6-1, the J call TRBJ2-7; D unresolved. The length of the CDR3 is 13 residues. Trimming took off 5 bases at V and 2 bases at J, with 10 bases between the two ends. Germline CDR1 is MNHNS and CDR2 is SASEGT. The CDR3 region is CASSRTGTYEQYF. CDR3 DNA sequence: TGTGCCAGCAGTCGCACGGGTACCTACGAGCAGTACTTC.

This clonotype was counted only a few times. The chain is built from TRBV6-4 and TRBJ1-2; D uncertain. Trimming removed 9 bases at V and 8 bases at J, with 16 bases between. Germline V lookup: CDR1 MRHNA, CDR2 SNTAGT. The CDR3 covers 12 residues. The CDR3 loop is CASYSRNDGYTF. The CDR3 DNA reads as TGTGCCAGTTATTCCCGAAATGACGGCTACACCTTC.

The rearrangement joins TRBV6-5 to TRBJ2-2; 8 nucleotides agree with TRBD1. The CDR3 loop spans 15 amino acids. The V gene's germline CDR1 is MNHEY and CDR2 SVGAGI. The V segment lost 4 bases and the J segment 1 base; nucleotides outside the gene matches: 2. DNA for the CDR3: TGTGCCAGCAGTTTCGGACAGGGGAACACCGGGGAGCTGTTTTTT. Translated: CASSFGQGNTGELFF.

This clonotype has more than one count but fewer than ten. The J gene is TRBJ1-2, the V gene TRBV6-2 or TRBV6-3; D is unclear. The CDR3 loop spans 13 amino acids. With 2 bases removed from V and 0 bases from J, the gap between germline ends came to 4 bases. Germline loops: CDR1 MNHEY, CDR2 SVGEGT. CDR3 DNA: TGTGCCAGCAGTTACGCCTCTAACTATGGCTACACCTTC. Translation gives CASSYASNYGYTF.

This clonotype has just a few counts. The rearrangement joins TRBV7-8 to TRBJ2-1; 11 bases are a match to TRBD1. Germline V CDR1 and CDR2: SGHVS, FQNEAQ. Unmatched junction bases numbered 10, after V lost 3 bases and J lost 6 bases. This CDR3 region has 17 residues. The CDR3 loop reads CASSFDGQGANSNEQFF. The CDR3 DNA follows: TGTGCCAGCAGCTTCGATGGACAGGGGGCTAACTCCAATGAGCAGTTCTTC.